This T cell receptor (beta chain) emerged from a study of T cell repertoires in cytomegalovirus infection (dated by TCRdb to 2018 to 2020). Context from the whole study: Donor HLA type was relevant to the analysis, because carriage of CMV infection together with the matching HLA type was indicated by public TCR beta signatures. The research as a whole found: The ex vivo response was dominated by HLA-C-restricted CMV-specific TCR beta clonotypes, which also provided the single most frequent clonotype in two of eight donors. Carriers of CMV infection plus the relevant HLA type were discriminated by the cumulative frequency of public TCR beta family members in the study cohort and in an independent roughly 320-donor cohort.

Instrument used: Illumina HiSeq 1500. The public reads were run again by TCRdb, first through fastp at Q25 and then through MiXCR, and only productive beta chains were kept. When rows share a CDR3 protein, they turn into one entry using the most common DNA and genes. The sample table lists 150,000 to 200,000 distinct CDR3 sequences, approximately 14% of them with a count of one. In total, the top ten clones hold over 25% of the sample. Inclusive of the bounding cysteine and phenylalanine, the CDR3 is 14 residues long. Here the CDR3 DNA is all that survives: 42 bases in frame from base 1. The germline V gene provides CDR1 MNHEY and CDR2 SVGEGT. V and J lose 6 bases and 2 bases, and a span of 10 bases separates them. The sample holds many counts of this clonotype. Its antigen specificity is not known. Base qualities are not recorded, but no much larger clone differs from it by a single base.

Sequencing input: PBMCs. Recombination connected TRBV6-2 or TRBV6-3 to TRBJ2-2, and possibly TRBD2, on 5 matching bases. This receptor was taken from a human donor in good health (CMV status not recorded). Some clones in this sample may be carry-over from other donors' samples. The DNA sequence follows: TGTGCCAGCAGCCGTCGGGGAAACACCGGGGAGCTGTTTTTT. Its protein is CASSRRGNTGELFF.